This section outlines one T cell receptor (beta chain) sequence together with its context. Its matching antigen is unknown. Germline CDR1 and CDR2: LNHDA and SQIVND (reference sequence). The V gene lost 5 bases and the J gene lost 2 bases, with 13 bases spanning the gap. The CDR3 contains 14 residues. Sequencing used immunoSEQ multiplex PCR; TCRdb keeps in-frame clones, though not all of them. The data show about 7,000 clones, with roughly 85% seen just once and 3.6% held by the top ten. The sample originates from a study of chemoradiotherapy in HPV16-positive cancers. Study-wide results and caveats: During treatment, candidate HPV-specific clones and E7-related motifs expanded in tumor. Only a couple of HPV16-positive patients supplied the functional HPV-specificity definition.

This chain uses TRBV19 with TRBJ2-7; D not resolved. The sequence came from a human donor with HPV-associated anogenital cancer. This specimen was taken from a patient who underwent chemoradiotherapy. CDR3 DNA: TGTGCCAGTAGTTCCGGGCACCGCCCCTACGAGCAGTACTTC. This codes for CASSSGHRPYEQYF.